This T cell receptor (beta chain) comes out of a study of PD-1 blockade in classical Hodgkin lymphoma (TCRdb year 2020). About the study as a whole: Nivolumab dosing was 3 mg/kg intravenously every 2 weeks, continuing until either disease progression or unacceptable toxicity. A peripheral blood immune signature of response to PD-1 blockade in classical Hodgkin lymphoma was defined using TCR beta sequencing and CyTOF. Results and caveats for the whole study, not just this receptor: Baseline TCR diversity was reported to be lower in newly diagnosed patients than in healthy donors and to be lower still in relapsed/refractory patients. A significant rise by C4D1 was seen in CD4+ but not CD8+ TCR diversity (p=0.0027 vs p=0.16), with the rise being most apparent in complete responders (p=0.02). Among trial patients, those achieving complete response had baseline diversity similar to that of newly diagnosed patients, while diversity was significantly lower in partial responders and progressors. The study covered only a single clinical trial cohort, and the causes of the repertoire differences, possibly disease activity or prior therapy, were still not defined. Patients starting nivolumab less than 1 year after ASCT had lower diversity and were excluded from later analyses to avoid confounding by immune reconstitution.

A note on this clone: The antigen it recognizes is unknown. One base away there is no much larger clone; base qualities are not given.

The Qiagen DNeasy kit was used to extract genomic DNA both from unsorted PBMCs and from the negatively selected CD4+ and CD8+ fractions. Amplification of TCR beta CDR3 regions was done by immunoSEQ multiplex PCR with primers that anneal to V and J segments. Amplification bias was minimized using a synthetic immune receptor repertoire, and residual bias was removed computationally after sequencing. Per the original workflow: Repertoire diversity was quantified as the Shannon entropy index using custom Python scripts. Unsorted, CD4+ and CD8+ repertoires were examined separately, except in combined analyses, for which CD4+ and CD8+ sequences were merged in silico. Clonal expansion was defined as a frequency increase of at least 2-fold after treatment compared with C1D1, and clones undetected at baseline were assigned a pseudocount of 0.5. Singleton clones were defined as clones with 0 or 1 copy at C1D1, and non-singleton clones were defined as clones with 2 or more copies. Clones expanded in unsorted samples were annotated as CD4+, CD8+ or unknown by matching protein sequences in sorted samples from the same patient. Wilcoxon tests on paired samples were used to test diversity changes from C1D1 to C4D1. TCRdb obtained this table from immuneACCESS and retained in-frame rearrangements with V and J assigned. These tables miss some clones; where compared with another copy, unresolved V genes account for less than half of the shortfall, and the remainder is unexplained. V and J calls plus clone size are reproduced from that table; the DNA served to infer D and trimming. Present in this sample are tens of thousands of clones, about 91% of which were seen just once. Of the sample, roughly 7.7% falls within the top ten clones.

Including the terminal cysteine and phenylalanine, the CDR3 comprises 15 residues. Only CDR3 DNA is held: 45 bases, read in frame from base 1. The CDR1 and CDR2 encoded by the germline V gene are SGDLS and YYNGEE. Between the V and J ends, shortened by 2 bases and 2 bases respectively, the junction contains 11 bases. Read against the paper, the sample's time point label means: cycle 2 day 1 (C2D1) of nivolumab. Relapse after autologous stem cell transplantation had occurred in all trial patients, and cohorts A, B and C were distinguished by prior brentuximab vedotin exposure. The trial cohort comprised around 60 patients with relapsed/refractory classical Hodgkin lymphoma whose best overall responses were complete response, partial response or progressive disease. In the multi-cohort phase II CheckMate 205 trial, trial patients received single-agent nivolumab. An independent review committee assessed best overall response by applying the 2007 International Working Group response criteria. PBMCs from the trial were collected at three points: immediately before nivolumab initiation (C1D1), and during therapy at cycle 2 day 1 and cycle 4 day 1. Peripheral blood was collected in 8 mL Vacutainer Cell Preparation Tubes, from which PBMCs were isolated by centrifugation and then cryopreserved.

The sequencing used peripheral blood mononuclear cells (PBMCs), collected before the second cycle of nivolumab. The TCR comes from a human donor with classical Hodgkin lymphoma. The sequence links TRBV9 to TRBJ2-1; the D gene is unclear. CDR3 protein: CASSVGMNPYNEQFF. In nucleotide form, the sequence is TGTGCCAGCAGCGTTGGTATGAACCCCTACAATGAGCAGTTCTTC.